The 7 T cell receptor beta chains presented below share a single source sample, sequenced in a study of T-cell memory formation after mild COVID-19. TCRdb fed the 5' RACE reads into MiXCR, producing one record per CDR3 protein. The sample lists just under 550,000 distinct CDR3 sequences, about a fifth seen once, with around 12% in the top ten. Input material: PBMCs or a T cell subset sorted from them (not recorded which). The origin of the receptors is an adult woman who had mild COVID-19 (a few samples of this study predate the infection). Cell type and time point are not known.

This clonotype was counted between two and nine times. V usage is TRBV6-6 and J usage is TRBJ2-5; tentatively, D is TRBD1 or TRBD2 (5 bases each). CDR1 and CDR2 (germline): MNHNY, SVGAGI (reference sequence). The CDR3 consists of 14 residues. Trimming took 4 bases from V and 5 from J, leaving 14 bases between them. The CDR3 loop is CASSLLEAGETQYF. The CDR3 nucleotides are TGTGCCAGCAGTTTATTGGAGGCAGGGGAGACCCAGTACTTC.

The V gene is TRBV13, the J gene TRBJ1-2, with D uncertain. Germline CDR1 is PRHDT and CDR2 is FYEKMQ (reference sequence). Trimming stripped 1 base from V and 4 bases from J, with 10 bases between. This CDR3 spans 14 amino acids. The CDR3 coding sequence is TGTGCCAGCAGCTTAGATAACAGCTTCTATGGCTACACCTTC. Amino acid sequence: CASSLDNSFYGYTF.

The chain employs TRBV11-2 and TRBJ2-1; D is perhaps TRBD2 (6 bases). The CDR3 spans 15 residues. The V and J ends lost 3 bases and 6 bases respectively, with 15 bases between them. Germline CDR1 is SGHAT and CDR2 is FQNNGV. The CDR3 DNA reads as TGTGCCAGCAGCTTTGGGGGTGGAGGGTTCAATGAGCAGTTCTTC. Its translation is CASSFGGGGFNEQFF.

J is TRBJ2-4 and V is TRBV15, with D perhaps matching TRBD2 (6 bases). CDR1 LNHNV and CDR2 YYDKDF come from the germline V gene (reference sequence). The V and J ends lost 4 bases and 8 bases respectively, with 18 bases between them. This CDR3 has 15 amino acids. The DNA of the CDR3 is TGTGCCACCAGCAATAGAGGGTCCTGGGAGGACATTCAGTACTTC. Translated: CATSNRGSWEDIQYF.

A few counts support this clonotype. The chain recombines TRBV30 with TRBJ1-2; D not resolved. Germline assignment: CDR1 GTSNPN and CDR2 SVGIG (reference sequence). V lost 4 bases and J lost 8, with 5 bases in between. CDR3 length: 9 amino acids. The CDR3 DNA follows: TGTGCCTGGATTGAAGGCTACACCTTC. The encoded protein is CAWIEGYTF.

The CDR3 DNA is TGCGCCAGCAGCCAACCGGACGGATTCTACGAGCAGTACTTC. Translation gives CASSQPDGFYEQYF. The genes are TRBV4-1 and TRBJ2-7; D is unresolved. In germline, CDR1 is MGHRA, CDR2 YSYEKL. The germline V and J ends were trimmed by 2 bases and 3 bases, with 11 bases remaining between them. The CDR3 has 14 amino acids.

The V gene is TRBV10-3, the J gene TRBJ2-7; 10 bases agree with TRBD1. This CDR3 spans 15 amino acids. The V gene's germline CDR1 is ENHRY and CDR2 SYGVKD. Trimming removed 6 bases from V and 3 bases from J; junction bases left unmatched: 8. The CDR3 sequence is CAIRRGQGESYEQYF. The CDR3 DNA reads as TGTGCCATCAGACGAGGACAGGGGGAAAGCTACGAGCAGTACTTC.